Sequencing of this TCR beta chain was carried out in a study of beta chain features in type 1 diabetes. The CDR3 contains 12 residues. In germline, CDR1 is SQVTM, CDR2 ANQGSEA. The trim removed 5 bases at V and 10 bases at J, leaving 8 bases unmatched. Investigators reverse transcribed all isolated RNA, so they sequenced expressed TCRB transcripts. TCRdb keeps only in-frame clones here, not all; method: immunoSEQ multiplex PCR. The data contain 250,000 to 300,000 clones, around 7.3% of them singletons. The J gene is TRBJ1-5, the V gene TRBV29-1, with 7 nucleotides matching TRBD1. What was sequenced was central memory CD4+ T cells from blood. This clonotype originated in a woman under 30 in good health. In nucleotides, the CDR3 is TGCAGCGTTTCGAACTACAGGGGTCCCCAGCATTTT. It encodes CSVSNYRGPQHF.